The clone carrying this T cell receptor (beta chain) has more than one count but fewer than ten. As yet, its antigen is unknown. The data derive from a study of beta chain features in type 1 diabetes. Trimming took off 1 base at V and 9 bases at J, with 7 bases between the two ends. Germline lookup yields CDR1 LGHNA and CDR2 YSLEER. The CDR3 spans 12 residues. cDNA synthesis used the whole RNA isolate, giving expressed TCRB sequences. Produced via immunoSEQ multiplex PCR; TCRdb's table is partial and in-frame only. The repertoire holds roughly 500,000 clones, with approximately 31% as singletons. Around 110 mL of blood, on average, came from one heparinised draw per donor. Study results and caveats: With patients and controls alike, PCR might favor shorter templates to an equal degree.

The sequenced sample consisted of naive CD4+ T cells from blood. This receptor was taken from a man aged 18 to 35 in good health. This chain joins TRBV4-3 and TRBJ2-1; no definite D call. DNA of the CDR3: TGCGCCAGCAGCCAAGTAGGTAGTGAGCAGTTCTTC. Its translation is CASSQVGSEQFF.